These 19 T cell receptor beta chains originate from one sample sequenced in a study of blood T cell repertoires in COVID-19. Some clones are missing from TCRdb's copy, which holds only in-frame ones; the method was immunoSEQ multiplex PCR. The data show about 200,000 clones, 86% seen once. The specimen was PBMCs or T cells enriched from blood (not recorded which). All receptors derive from a man aged 35-49 years with acute COVID-19.

V is TRBV13 and J is TRBJ1-2; D might be TRBD1 (5 bases). The V and J ends lost 2 bases and 8 bases respectively, with 15 bases between them. The CDR3 extends over 14 amino acids. Germline CDR1 reads PRHDT; CDR2 reads FYEKMQ (reference sequence). The CDR3 DNA is TGTGCCAGCAGCTTAACAGGCTACGCGGGAGGCTACACCTTC. Translation: CASSLTGYAGGYTF.

Only a few counts were recorded for this clone. The chain uses TRBV5-1 and TRBJ1-6; 7 positions agree with TRBD1. J lost 5 bases, V lost 4 bases, and 3 bases had no gene match. Germline V CDR1 and CDR2: SGHRS, YFSETQ. The CDR3 is made up of 14 amino acids. CDR3 DNA sequence: TGCGCCAGCAGCGTAGGACAGGATAATTCACCCCTCCACTTT. Protein: CASSVGQDNSPLHF. Using reference TRBV5-1 and TRBJ1-6 for the parts outside the CDR3, the full variable domain is KAGVTQTPRYLIKTRGQQVTLSCSPISGHRSVSWYQQTPGQGLQFLFEYFSETQRNKGNFPGRFSGRQFSNSRSEMNVSTLELGDSALYLCASSVGQDNSPLHFGNGTRLTVT.

The J gene is TRBJ2-2, the V gene TRBV27, with D possibly TRBD1 on 7 matching bases. V shed 5 bases and J shed 2 bases, with 15 bases lying between them. CDR1 MNHEY and CDR2 SMNVEV come from the germline V gene (reference sequence). The CDR3 length is 16 residues. CDR3 nucleotide sequence: TGTGCCAGCAGTACCCGACAGGGAGGAAACACCGGGGAGCTGTTTTTT. Encoded protein: CASSTRQGGNTGELFF.

V is TRBV18 and J is TRBJ2-3; 7 positions match TRBD1. This CDR3 has 14 residues. The germline CDR1 and CDR2 sequences are KGHSH and LQKENI. The junction had 3 bases not matched to a gene; V was cut back by 3 bases and J by 3 bases. CDR3 amino acids: CASSPGTDTDTQYF. CDR3 sequence (DNA): TGTGCCAGCTCACCTGGGACAGATACAGATACGCAGTATTTT.

The chain couples TRBV5-5 to TRBJ2-1; D may be TRBD1 (5 bases). V lost 2 bases, J lost 3 bases, and 12 bases lay in between. CDR1 is SGHKS and CDR2 is YYEKEE in the germline V gene (reference sequence). The CDR3 covers 15 residues. CDR3 DNA: TGTGCCAGCAGCTTACGACAGCCCGTCTACAATGAGCAGTTCTTC. It yields the protein CASSLRQPVYNEQFF. Together with reference TRBV5-5 and TRBJ2-1, the CDR3 gives the full variable domain: DAGVTQSPTHLIKTRGQQVTLRCSPISGHKSVSWYQQVLGQGPQFIFQYYEKEERGRGNFPDRFSARQFPNYSSELNVNALLLGDSALYLCASSLRQPVYNEQFFGPGTRLTVL.

The chain combines TRBV2 with TRBJ1-1; no firm D call. Between the trimmed V and J ends, which lost 5 bases and 5 bases, there was a span of 18 bases. The CDR3 consists of 15 residues. Looked up from germline, CDR1 is SNHLY and CDR2 is FYNNEI. Here the CDR3 reads CASSPPSGGRTEAFF. The CDR3 nucleotides are TGTGCCAGCAGTCCCCCCTCGGGCGGGAGGACTGAAGCTTTCTTT.

The chain carries TRBV6-5 and TRBJ2-2; 9 nucleotides line up with TRBD1. Trimming cost V 2 bases and J 3 bases; bases outside gene matches: 1. Germline assignment: CDR1 MNHEY and CDR2 SVGAGI. This CDR3 has 15 amino acids. This chain's CDR3 is CASSYGDRDTGELFF. The CDR3 DNA sequence: TGTGCCAGCAGTTACGGGGACAGGGACACCGGGGAGCTGTTTTTT.

The table lists this clone with a count of one. The chain uses TRBV28 and TRBJ1-2, with 9 bases fitting TRBD1. Germline V gene lookup returns CDR1 MDHEN and CDR2 SYDVKM. Trimming took 6 bases from V and 5 from J; bases not matched to a gene: 10. The CDR3 loop spans 15 amino acids. The CDR3 loop is CASSSSGTGWYGYTF. The CDR3, as DNA: TGTGCCAGCAGCTCATCCGGGACAGGGTGGTATGGCTACACCTTC.

This sequence joins TRBV19 and TRBJ2-5; TRBD2 agrees at 7 bases. Germline loops: CDR1 LNHDA, CDR2 SQIVND (reference sequence). The J segment lost 5 bases and the V segment lost 2 bases, leaving 5 bases of the junction unmatched. This CDR3 is 14 amino acids long. The CDR3 DNA sequence: TGTGCCAGTAGTATACGACTAGCTGGTGAGACCCAGTACTTC. Protein: CASSIRLAGETQYF.

The chain combines TRBV2 with TRBJ2-7; D perhaps matches TRBD2 (6 bases). CDR1 is SNHLY and CDR2 is FYNNEI in the germline V gene. The CDR3 loop spans 14 amino acids. Trimming cost V 6 bases and J 3 bases, with 15 bases left between them. CDR3: CASRDPGLNYEQYF. The CDR3 nucleotides are TGTGCCAGCAGGGACCCGGGACTGAACTACGAGCAGTACTTC.

V and J are TRBV9 and TRBJ1-6, with D possibly TRBD1 on 6 matching bases. Germline values: CDR1 SGDLS, CDR2 YYNGEE. This CDR3 is built from 15 residues. Trimming left V 4 bases short and J 9 bases short, with 17 bases between. Written as DNA, the CDR3 is TGTGCCAGCAGCCCAACGCAGGGGTCTGGTTCACCCCTCCACTTT. This encodes CASSPTQGSGSPLHF.

The V and J genes are TRBV2 and TRBJ2-2; perhaps TRBD2 as D (6 bases). The CDR3 is 12 residues long. The V and J ends lost 6 bases and 8 bases respectively, with 10 bases between them. In germline, CDR1 is SNHLY, CDR2 FYNNEI. CDR3 nucleotides: TGTGCCAGCAGGAGGGAGGAAGGGGAGCTGTTTTTT. Protein: CASRREEGELFF.

The V call is TRBV5-4, the J call TRBJ1-1, with D perhaps matching TRBD1 (6 bases). Germline V gene lookup returns CDR1 SGHNT and CDR2 YYREEE (reference sequence). CDR3 length: 15 amino acids. V was trimmed by 3 bases and J by 0 bases, leaving 12 bases between them. In DNA, the CDR3 is TGTGCCAGCAGCTCAGGACAGCAGTTGAACACTGAAGCTTTCTTT. Its translation: CASSSGQQLNTEAFF.

The genes are TRBV5-5 and TRBJ1-1; no definite D call. The ends were cut back, 3 bases at V and 3 bases at J, with 15 bases in the middle. Germline-derived CDR1 and CDR2 are SGHKS and YYEKEE (reference sequence). This CDR3 is 15 amino acids long. Here the CDR3 DNA reads TGTGCCAGCAGCTCACCCGCGGTGCAAGACACTGAAGCTTTCTTT. This translates into CASSSPAVQDTEAFF.

This chain connects TRBV5-8 to TRBJ2-1, with a weak D call TRBD1 (6 bases). Per germline, CDR1 SGHTS and CDR2 YDEGEE. With 2 bases removed from V and 8 bases from J, the gap between germline ends came to 17 bases. CDR3 length: 15 amino acids. CDR3 sequence (DNA): TGTGCCAGCAGCTTTCCACAGGGAAGGGTGGATGAGCAGTTCTTC. Residues: CASSFPQGRVDEQFF.

This chain joins TRBV27 and TRBJ2-7, with 8 bases fitting TRBD2. Trimming took 8 bases from V and 3 from J; bases not matched to a gene: 12. The CDR3 totals 15 residues. CDR1 is MNHEY, CDR2 SMNVEV, per germline (reference sequence). The CDR3 region has the DNA TGTGCCAGCTCCTCCGGGGCTAGCGGGTTCTACGAGCAGTACTTC. Protein: CASSSGASGFYEQYF.

The genes are TRBV7-8 and TRBJ1-4; D not resolved. This CDR3 is built from 13 residues. The germline CDR1 and CDR2 sequences are SGHVS and FQNEAQ. V lost 1 base to trimming and J lost 8 bases, with 8 bases between them. The CDR3 DNA is TGTGCCAGCAGCTTAGGAGTGTCCGAAAAACTGTTTTTT. This codes for CASSLGVSEKLFF.

The chain is built from TRBV28 and TRBJ1-1, with a weak D call TRBD1 (6 bases). CDR3 length equals 12 residues. CDR1 and CDR2 (germline): MDHEN, SYDVKM. V was trimmed by 7 bases and J by 5 bases, leaving 11 bases between them. In DNA, the CDR3 is TGTGCCAGCACCGCGGGGGCGACTGAAGCTTTCTTT. Amino acids: CASTAGATEAFF.

This chain connects TRBV3-1 (or the pseudogene TRBV3-2) to TRBJ2-3, with 14 bases lining up with TRBD2. CDR3 length: 16 residues. J gave up 5 bases and V 4 bases, and 5 bases lay outside the gene matches. CDR1 and CDR2 from the germline V gene are LGHDT and YNNKEL (reference sequence). The CDR3 coding sequence is TGTGCCAGCAGCCCGGGACTAGCGGGAGCGGGAGATACGCAGTATTTT. Residues: CASSPGLAGAGDTQYF.